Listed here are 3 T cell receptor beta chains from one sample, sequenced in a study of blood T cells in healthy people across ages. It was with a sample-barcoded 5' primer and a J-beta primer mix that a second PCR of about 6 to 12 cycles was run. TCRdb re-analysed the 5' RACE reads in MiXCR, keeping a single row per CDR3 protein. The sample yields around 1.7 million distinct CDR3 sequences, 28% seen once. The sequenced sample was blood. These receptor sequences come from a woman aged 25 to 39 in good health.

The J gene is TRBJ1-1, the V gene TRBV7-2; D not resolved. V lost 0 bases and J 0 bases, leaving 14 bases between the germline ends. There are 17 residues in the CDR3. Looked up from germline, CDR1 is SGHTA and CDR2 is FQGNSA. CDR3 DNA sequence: TGTGCCAGCAGCTTAGCAATTTGGCGGGGATTGAACACTGAAGCTTTCTTT. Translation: CASSLAIWRGLNTEAFF.

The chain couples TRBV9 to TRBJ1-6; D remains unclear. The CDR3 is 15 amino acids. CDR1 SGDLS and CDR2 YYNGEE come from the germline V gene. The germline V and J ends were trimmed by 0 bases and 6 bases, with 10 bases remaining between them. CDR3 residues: CASSVDGLGNSPLHF. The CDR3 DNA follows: TGTGCCAGCAGCGTAGACGGACTTGGTAATTCACCCCTCCACTTT.

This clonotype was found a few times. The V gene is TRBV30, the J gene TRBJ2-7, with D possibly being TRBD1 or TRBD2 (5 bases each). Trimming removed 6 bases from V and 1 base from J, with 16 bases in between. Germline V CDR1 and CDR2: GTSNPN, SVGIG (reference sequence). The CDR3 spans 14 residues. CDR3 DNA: TGTGCCTGTCTACCGGGACGGTATTCCTACGAGCAGTACTTC. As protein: CACLPGRYSYEQYF. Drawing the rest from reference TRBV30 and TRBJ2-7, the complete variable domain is SQTIHQWPATLVQPVGSPLSLECTVEGTSNPNLYWYRQAAGRGLQLLFYSVGIGQISSEVPQNLSASRPQDRQFILSSKKLLLSDSGFYLCACLPGRYSYEQYFGPGTRLTVT.